This T cell receptor (beta chain) was obtained from a study of T cell responses to AZD1222 COVID-19 vaccine. Trimming took 2 bases from V and 6 from J, leaving 7 bases between them. CDR1 is LGHDT and CDR2 is YNNKEL in the germline V gene (reference sequence). The CDR3 spans 12 residues. Sequenced by immunoSEQ multiplex PCR; TCRdb stores in-frame clones only, minus some. The sample yields 150,000 to 200,000 clones, 70% to 90% seen once. This specimen consisted of peripheral blood, obtained on day 0 of AZD1222 vaccination. The clonotype comes from an adult in good health. The V call is TRBV3-1 (or the pseudogene TRBV3-2), the J call TRBJ1-2; the D is unclear. The CDR3, as DNA: TGTGCCAGCAGCCAACAATCTAATGGCTACACCTTC. Protein sequence: CASSQQSNGYTF.